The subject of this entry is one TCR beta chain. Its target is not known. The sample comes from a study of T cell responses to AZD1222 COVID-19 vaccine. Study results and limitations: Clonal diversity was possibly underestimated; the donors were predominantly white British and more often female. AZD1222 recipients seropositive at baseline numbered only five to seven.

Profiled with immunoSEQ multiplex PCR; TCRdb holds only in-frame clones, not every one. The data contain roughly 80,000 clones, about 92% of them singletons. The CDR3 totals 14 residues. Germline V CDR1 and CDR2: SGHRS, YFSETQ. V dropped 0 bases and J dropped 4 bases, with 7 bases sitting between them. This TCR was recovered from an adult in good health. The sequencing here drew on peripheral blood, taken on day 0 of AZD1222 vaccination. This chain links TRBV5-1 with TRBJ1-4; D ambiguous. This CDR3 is CASSLEAVNEKLFF. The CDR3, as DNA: TGCGCCAGCAGCTTGGAGGCAGTTAATGAAAAACTGTTTTTT.